This T cell receptor (beta chain) was profiled in a study of radiotherapy plus CTLA-4 blockade in lung cancer. Findings and caveats of the study: Together with interferon-beta, which increased in serum after radiation, early dynamic changes in blood T cell clones were reportedly the best predictors of response. Blood TCR clones of tumor origin expanded after radiotherapy plus ipilimumab.

The assay was immunoSEQ multiplex PCR, and TCRdb's table has in-frame clones only and misses some. The sample records approximately 85,000 clones, roughly 86% being singletons. Treatment of patients with chemo-refractory metastatic non-small-cell lung cancer consisted of focal radiation plus CTLA-4 blockade with ipilimumab. Details on this clone: What it binds is unknown.

The length of the CDR3 is 13 residues. Trimming took off 1 base at V and 8 bases at J, with 11 bases between the two ends. Germline V lookup: CDR1 LNHDA, CDR2 SQIVND (reference sequence). The chain joins TRBV19 to TRBJ1-2, with a weak D call TRBD1 (5 bases). Here the sequenced sample was peripheral blood, taken from a patient treated with radiotherapy plus ipilimumab. This sequence originates from a human donor with non-small cell lung cancer who had a partial response to radiotherapy plus ipilimumab. The CDR3 is CASSIGREDGYTF. The CDR3 bases are TGTGCCAGTAGTATAGGCAGGGAGGACGGCTACACCTTC.